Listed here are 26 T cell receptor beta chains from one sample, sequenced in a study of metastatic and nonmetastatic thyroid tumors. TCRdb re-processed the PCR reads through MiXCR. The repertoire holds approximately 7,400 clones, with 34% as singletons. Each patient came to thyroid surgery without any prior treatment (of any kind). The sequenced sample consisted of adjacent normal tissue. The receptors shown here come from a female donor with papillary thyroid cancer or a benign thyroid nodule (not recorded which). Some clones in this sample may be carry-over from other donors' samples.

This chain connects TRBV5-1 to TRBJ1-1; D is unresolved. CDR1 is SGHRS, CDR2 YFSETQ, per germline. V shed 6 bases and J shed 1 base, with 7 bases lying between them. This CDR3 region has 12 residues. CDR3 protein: CASIGANTEAFF. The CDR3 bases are TGCGCCAGCATCGGAGCGAACACTGAAGCTTTCTTT. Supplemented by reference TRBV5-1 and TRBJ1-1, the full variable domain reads KAGVTQTPRYLIKTRGQQVTLSCSPISGHRSVSWYQQTPGQGLQFLFEYFSETQRNKGNFPGRFSGRQFSNSRSEMNVSTLELGDSALYLCASIGANTEAFFGQGTRLTVV.

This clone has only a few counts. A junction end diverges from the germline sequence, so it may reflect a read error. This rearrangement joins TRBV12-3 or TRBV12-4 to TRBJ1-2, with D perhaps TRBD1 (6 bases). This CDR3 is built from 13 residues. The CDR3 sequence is CASSRDIHYGCTF. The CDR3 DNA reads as TGTGCCAGCAGCCGGGACATTCACTATGGCTGCACCTTC.

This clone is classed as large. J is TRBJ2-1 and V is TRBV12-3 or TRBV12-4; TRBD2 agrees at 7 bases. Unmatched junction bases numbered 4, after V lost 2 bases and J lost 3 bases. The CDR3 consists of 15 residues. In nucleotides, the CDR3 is TGTGCCAGCAGTTTACCTAGCGGTGACTACAATGAGCAGTTCTTC. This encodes CASSLPSGDYNEQFF.

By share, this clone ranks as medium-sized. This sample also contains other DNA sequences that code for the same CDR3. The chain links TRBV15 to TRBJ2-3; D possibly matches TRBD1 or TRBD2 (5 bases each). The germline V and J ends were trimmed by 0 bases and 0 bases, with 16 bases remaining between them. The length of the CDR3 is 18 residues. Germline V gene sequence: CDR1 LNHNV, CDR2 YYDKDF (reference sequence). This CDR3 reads CATSRDTLAGASTDTQYF. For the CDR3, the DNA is TGTGCCACCAGCAGAGATACCCTCGCCGGGGCTAGCACAGATACGCAGTATTTT.

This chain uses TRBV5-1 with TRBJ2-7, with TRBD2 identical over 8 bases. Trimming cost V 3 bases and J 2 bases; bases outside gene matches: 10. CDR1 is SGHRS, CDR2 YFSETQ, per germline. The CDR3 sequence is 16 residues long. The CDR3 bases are TGCGCCAGCAGCTCCGCCCCGGGACTAGGAACCTACGAGCAGTACTTC. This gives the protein CASSSAPGLGTYEQYF.

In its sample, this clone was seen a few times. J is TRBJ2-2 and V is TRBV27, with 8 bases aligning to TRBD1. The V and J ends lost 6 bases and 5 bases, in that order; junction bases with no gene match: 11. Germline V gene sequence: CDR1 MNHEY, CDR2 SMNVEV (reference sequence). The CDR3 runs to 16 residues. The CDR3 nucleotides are TGTGCCAGCAGCTGGGGGACAGGATCAAATACCGGGGAGCTGTTTTTT. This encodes CASSWGTGSNTGELFF.

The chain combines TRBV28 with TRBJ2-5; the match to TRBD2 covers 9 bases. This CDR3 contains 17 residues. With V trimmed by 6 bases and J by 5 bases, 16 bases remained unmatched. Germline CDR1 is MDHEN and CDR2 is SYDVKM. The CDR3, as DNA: TGTGCCAGCAGCCCACTCCTTAGCGGGAGTAGGCGGGAGACCCAGTACTTC. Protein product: CASSPLLSGSRRETQYF. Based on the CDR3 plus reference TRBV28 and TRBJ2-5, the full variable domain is DVKVTQSSRYLVKRTGEKVFLECVQDMDHENMFWYRQDPGLGLRLIYFSYDVKMKEKGDIPEGYSVSREKKERFSLILESASTNQTSMYLCASSPLLSGSRRETQYFGPGTRLLVL.

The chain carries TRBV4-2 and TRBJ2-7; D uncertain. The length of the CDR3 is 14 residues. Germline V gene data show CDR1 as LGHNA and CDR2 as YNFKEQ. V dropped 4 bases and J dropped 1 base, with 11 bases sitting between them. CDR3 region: CASSLQLSSYEQYF. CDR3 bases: TGTGCCAGCAGCCTCCAACTGTCTTCCTACGAGCAGTACTTC.

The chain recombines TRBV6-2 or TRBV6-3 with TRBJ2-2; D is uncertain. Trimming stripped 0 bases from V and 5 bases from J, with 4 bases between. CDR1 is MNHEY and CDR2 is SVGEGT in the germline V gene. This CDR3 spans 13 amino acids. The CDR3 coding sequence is TGTGCCAGCAGTTACTCAGAAACCGGGGAGCTGTTTTTT. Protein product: CASSYSETGELFF.

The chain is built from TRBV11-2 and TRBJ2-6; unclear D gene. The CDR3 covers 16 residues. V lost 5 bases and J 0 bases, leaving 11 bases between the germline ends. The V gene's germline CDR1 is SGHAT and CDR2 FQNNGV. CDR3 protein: CASSALLGSGANVLTF. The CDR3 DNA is TGTGCCAGCAGCGCCCTACTGGGCTCTGGGGCCAACGTCCTGACTTTC.

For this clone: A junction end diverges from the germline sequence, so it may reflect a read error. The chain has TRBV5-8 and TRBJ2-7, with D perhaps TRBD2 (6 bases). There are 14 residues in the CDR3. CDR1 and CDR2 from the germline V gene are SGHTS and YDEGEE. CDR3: CASIWGRSSYNEQF. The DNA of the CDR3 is TGTGCCAGCATATGGGGGAGGAGCTCCTACAATGAGCAGTTC. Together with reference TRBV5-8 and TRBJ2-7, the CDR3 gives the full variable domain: EAGVTQSPTHLIKTRGQQATLRCSPISGHTSVYWYQQALGLGLQFLLWYDEGEERNRGNFPPRFSGRQFPNYSSELNVNALELEDSALYLCASIWGRSSYNEQFGPGTRLTVT.

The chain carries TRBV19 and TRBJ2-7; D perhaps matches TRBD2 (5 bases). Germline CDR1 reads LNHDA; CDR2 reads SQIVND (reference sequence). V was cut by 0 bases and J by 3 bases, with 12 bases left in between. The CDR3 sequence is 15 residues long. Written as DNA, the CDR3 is TGTGCCAGTAGTATAGATTCGGGAAAAGGCTACGAGCAGTACTTC. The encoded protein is CASSIDSGKGYEQYF.

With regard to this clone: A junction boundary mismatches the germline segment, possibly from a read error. The CDR3 loop reads CASSLAPTGLGTDTQYF. CDR3 nucleotides: TGTGCTAGCAGCTTAGCACCAACAGGGTTGGGGACAGATACGCAGTATTTT. V and J are TRBV7-7 and TRBJ2-3, with D possibly matching TRBD1 (6 bases). The germline V gene encodes CDR1 SSHAT and CDR2 FNYEAQ (reference sequence). The CDR3 totals 17 residues. Variable domain in full (rest from reference TRBV7-7 and TRBJ2-3): GAGVSQSPRYKVTKRGQDVTLRCDPISSHATLYWYQQALGQGPEFLTYFNYEAQPDKSGLPSDRFSAERPEGSISTLTIQRTEQRDSAMYRCASSLAPTGLGTDTQYFGPGTRLTVL.

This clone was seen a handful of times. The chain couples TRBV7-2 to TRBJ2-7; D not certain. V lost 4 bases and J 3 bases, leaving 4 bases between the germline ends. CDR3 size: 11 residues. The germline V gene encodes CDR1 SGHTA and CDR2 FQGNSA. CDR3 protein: CASSSYYEQYF. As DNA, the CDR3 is TGTGCCAGCAGCTCATACTACGAGCAGTACTTC.

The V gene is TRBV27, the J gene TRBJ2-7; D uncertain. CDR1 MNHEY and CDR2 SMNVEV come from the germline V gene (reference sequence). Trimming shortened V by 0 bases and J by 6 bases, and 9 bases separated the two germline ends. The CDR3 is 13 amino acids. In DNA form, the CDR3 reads TGTGCCAGCAGTTTATCTCACCGGACCGAGCAGTACTTC. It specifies CASSLSHRTEQYF.

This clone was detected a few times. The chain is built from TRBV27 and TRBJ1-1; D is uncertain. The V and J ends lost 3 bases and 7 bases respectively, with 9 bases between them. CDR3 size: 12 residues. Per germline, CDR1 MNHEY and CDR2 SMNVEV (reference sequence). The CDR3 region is CASSLGGSEAFF. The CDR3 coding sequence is TGTGCCAGCAGTTTGGGAGGTAGTGAAGCTTTCTTT.

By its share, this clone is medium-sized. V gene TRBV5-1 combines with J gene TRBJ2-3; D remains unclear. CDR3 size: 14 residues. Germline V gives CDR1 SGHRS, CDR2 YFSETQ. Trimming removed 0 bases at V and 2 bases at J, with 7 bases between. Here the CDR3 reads CASSLEQYTDTQYF. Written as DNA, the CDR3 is TGCGCCAGCAGCTTGGAACAGTACACAGATACGCAGTATTTT. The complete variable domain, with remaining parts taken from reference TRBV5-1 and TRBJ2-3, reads KAGVTQTPRYLIKTRGQQVTLSCSPISGHRSVSWYQQTPGQGLQFLFEYFSETQRNKGNFPGRFSGRQFSNSRSEMNVSTLELGDSALYLCASSLEQYTDTQYFGPGTRLTVL.

The CDR3 region is CASSYLGPNSYEQYF. CDR3 sequence (DNA): TGTGCCAGCAGTTACTTGGGGCCAAACTCCTACGAGCAGTACTTC. This chain links TRBV6-2 or TRBV6-3 with TRBJ2-7; a possible D gene is TRBD1 (5 bases). There are 15 residues in the CDR3. V lost 1 base and J lost 0, with 10 bases in between. Germline V gene sequence: CDR1 MNHEY, CDR2 SVGEGT.

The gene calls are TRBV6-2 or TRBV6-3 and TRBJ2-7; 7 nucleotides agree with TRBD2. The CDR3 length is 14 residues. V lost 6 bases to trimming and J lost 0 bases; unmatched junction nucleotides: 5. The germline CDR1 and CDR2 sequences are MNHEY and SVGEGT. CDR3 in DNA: TGTGCCAGCAGGGGCCGGACTAGCTCCTACGAGCAGTACTTC. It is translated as CASRGRTSSYEQYF.

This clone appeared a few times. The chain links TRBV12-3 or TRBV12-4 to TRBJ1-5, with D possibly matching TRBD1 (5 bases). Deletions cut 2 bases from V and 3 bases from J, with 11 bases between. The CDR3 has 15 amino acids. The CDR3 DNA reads TGTGCCAGCAGTTTACATCGGGGCCCCAATCAGCCCCAGCATTTT. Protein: CASSLHRGPNQPQHF.

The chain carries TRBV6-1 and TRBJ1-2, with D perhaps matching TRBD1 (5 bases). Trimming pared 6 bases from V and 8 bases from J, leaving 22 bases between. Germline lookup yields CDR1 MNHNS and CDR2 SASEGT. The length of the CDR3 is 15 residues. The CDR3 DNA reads TGTGCCAGCAGCCCATTCGGGGCCGTCGTAGAGGGCTACACCTTC. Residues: CASSPFGAVVEGYTF.

This chain's CDR3 is CASSLTPGTSGSRQYF. The CDR3 DNA reads TGTGCCAGCAGCTTGACCCCCGGGACTAGCGGGAGTAGGCAGTACTTC. The rearrangement uses TRBV5-6 and TRBJ2-7, with TRBD2 identical over 14 bases. The CDR3 is made up of 16 amino acids. V shed 1 base, J shed 9 bases, and the junction held 9 bases outside the gene matches. Germline CDR1 and CDR2: SGHDT and YYEEEE.

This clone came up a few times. The chain's CDR3 is CASSRGRIAEAFF. The CDR3 coding sequence is TGTGCCAGCAGCCGGGGCAGAATCGCTGAAGCTTTCTTT. This chain joins TRBV28 and TRBJ1-1; TRBD1 is a possible D gene (5 bases). CDR3 size: 13 residues. The ends were cut back, 6 bases at V and 6 bases at J, with 14 bases in the middle. The V gene's germline CDR1 is MDHEN and CDR2 SYDVKM.

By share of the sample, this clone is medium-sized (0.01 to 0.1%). In DNA, the CDR3 is TGCAGTGCTAGTATTGTTAGCGGGACCGCAGGGACCCAGTACTTC. Residues: CSASIVSGTAGTQYF. The chain recombines TRBV20-1 with TRBJ2-5; 8 nucleotides match TRBD2. V shed 3 bases and J 7 bases; nucleotides not matched to a gene: 13. The CDR3 loop spans 15 amino acids. The germline V gene has CDR1 DFQATT and CDR2 SNEGSKA (reference sequence).

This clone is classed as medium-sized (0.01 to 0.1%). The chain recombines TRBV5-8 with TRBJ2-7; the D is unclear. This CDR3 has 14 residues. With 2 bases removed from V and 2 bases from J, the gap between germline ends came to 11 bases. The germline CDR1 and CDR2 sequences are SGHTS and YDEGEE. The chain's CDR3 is CASSFRGFTYEQYF. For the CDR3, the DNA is TGTGCCAGCAGCTTTCGCGGCTTCACCTACGAGCAGTACTTC.

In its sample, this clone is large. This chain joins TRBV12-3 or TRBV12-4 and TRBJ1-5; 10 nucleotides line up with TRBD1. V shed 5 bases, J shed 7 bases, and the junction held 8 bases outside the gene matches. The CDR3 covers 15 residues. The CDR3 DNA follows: TGTGCCAGCAGTCCAGGACAGGGGGGGGTCCAGCCCCAGCATTTT. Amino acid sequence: CASSPGQGGVQPQHF.